This TCR beta chain was captured in a study of cytomegalovirus exposure and HLA in healthy donors. At the level of the study: Earlier sequencing of some 170 million T cells yielded fewer than 140 million unique TCR beta sequences. Findings of the study overall: A later analysis linked a missense variant in DCLRE1C to the trimming of TCR beta V and J genes. Investigators reported under 200 TCR beta chains as tied to cytomegalovirus. Based on reports, TCR beta sequences accurately predicted HLA-A and HLA-B alleles for most subjects.

Both 60 Vbeta primers and 13 Jbeta primers went into the PCR. TCRdb's copy holds only in-frame clones and misses some; the assay was immunoSEQ multiplex PCR. Of tens of thousands of clones listed, nearly 70% were seen once; the top ten hold about 15%. This clone was detected only once. What it recognizes is unknown. V gave up 2 bases and J gave up 8 bases, with 18 bases separating them. The germline V gene has CDR1 MNHEY and CDR2 SMNVEV (reference sequence). The CDR3 runs to 15 residues. Sequenced material: PBMCs. The genes are TRBV27 and TRBJ1-2, with a weak D call TRBD1 (5 bases). The receptor comes from a woman between 45 and 60 years old in good health and CMV-seropositive. The CDR3 reads CASSLRGRAWEGYTF. CDR3 coding DNA: TGTGCCAGCAGTTTAAGGGGCAGGGCCTGGGAAGGCTACACCTTC.